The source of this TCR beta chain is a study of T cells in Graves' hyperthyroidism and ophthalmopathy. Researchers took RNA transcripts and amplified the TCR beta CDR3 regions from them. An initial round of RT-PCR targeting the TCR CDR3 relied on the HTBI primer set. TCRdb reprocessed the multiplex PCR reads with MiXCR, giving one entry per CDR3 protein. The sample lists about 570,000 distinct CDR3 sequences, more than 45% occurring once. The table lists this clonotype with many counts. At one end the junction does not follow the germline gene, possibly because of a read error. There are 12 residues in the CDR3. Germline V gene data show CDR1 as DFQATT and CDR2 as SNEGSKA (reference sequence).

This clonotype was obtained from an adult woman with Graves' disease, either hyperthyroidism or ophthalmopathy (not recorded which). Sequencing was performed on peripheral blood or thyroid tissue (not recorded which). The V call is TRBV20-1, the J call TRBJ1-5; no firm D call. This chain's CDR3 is CSASSSNRPQHF. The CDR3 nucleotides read TGCAGTGCTTCATCAAGCAATCGGCCCCAGCATTTT.